Shown below are 10 T cell receptor beta chains from a single sample sequenced in a study of CD8+CD57+ T cells in acquired aplastic anemia. The use of genomic DNA as template underpinned the TCR beta VDJ and CDR3 profiling. TCRdb called the reads again in MiXCR, with one record for every CDR3 protein. The data show hundreds of thousands of distinct CDR3 sequences, around 68% seen once. The sequenced sample was sorted CD4+, CD8+, or CD8+CD57+ T cells (not recorded which) from PBMCs. Source of these receptors: a human donor in good health, serving as a control.

The chain is built from TRBV9 and TRBJ1-6, with D possibly TRBD1 on 6 matching bases. There are 15 residues in the CDR3. V dropped 3 bases and J dropped 6 bases, with 13 bases sitting between them. CDR1 and CDR2 (germline): SGDLS, YYNGEE. In DNA form, the CDR3 reads TGTGCCAGCAGCGCGGACAGTTGGGGTAATTCACCCCTCCACTTT. Translating gives CASSADSWGNSPLHF. The entire variable domain, with the rest obtained from reference TRBV9 and TRBJ1-6, is as follows: DSGVTQTPKHLITATGQRVTLRCSPRSGDLSVYWYQQSLDQGLQFLIQYYNGEERAKGNILERFSAQQFPDLHSELNLSSLELGDSALYFCASSADSWGNSPLHFGNGTRLTVT.

The V and J genes are TRBV2 and TRBJ1-5; no clear D. Between the trimmed V and J ends, which lost 7 bases and 6 bases, there was a span of 16 bases. This CDR3 spans 14 amino acids. From germline, CDR1 is SNHLY and CDR2 FYNNEI. The CDR3 region has the DNA TGTGCCAGCAAGGACGGGGAACTAGGTCAGCCCCAGCATTTT. Its protein is CASKDGELGQPQHF. Full variable domain (outside the CDR3, taken from reference TRBV2 and TRBJ1-5): EPEVTQTPSHQVTQMGQEVILRCVPISNHLYFYWYRQILGQKVEFLVSFYNNEISEKSEIFDDQFSVERPDGSNFTLKIRSTKLEDSAMYFCASKDGELGQPQHFGDGTRLSIL.

This clonotype was seen ten or more times. The V gene is TRBV20-1, the J gene TRBJ2-3, with 8 bases lining up with TRBD1. J lost 0 bases, V lost 7 bases, and 6 bases had no gene match. CDR1 DFQATT and CDR2 SNEGSKA come from the germline V gene (reference sequence). This CDR3 spans 14 amino acids. CDR3 sequence: CSVLGQGSTDTQYF. As DNA, the CDR3 is TGCAGTGTACTAGGACAGGGAAGCACAGATACGCAGTATTTT.

The V gene is TRBV7-2, the J gene TRBJ1-2; D is possibly TRBD1 (5 bases). V dropped 5 bases and J dropped 14 bases, with 27 bases sitting between them. Germline CDR1 and CDR2: SGHTA and FQGNSA. This CDR3 contains 15 residues. CDR3 amino acids: CASSLPGTQHFGPTF. CDR3 bases: TGTGCCAGCAGCCTGCCGGGGACCCAGCACTTTGGCCCAACCTTC.

This clonotype was found once. This CDR3 reads CASRGSSYEQGYTF. In nucleotides, the CDR3 is TGTGCCAGCAGGGGAAGCTCCTACGAGCAGGGCTACACCTTC. This chain connects TRBV2 to TRBJ1-2; D is unclear. The germline gives CDR1 SNHLY, CDR2 FYNNEI. Deletions cut 6 bases from V and 8 bases from J, with 19 bases between. There are 14 residues in the CDR3.

With respect to this clonotype: Here the CDR3 omits its conserved ending phenylalanine or tryptophan, so a read error is the likely source. The DNA is left out, because the CDR3 cannot be placed on it with certainty; the CDR3 is given as TCRdb lists it. CDR3 region: CASSGPERGPPPP. V is TRBV7-3 and J is TRBJ1-6. The CDR3 length is 13 residues, termini included. Per the germline V gene, CDR1 is SGHTA and CDR2 is FQGTGA.

About this clonotype: An end of the junction does not agree with germline; a read error may underlie this. The V and J genes are TRBV2 and TRBJ2-2, with D tentatively TRBD1 or TRBD2 (5 bases each). The germline CDR1 and CDR2 sequences are SNHLY and FYNNEI. The CDR3 sequence is 13 residues long. CDR3: CASRLGSTGALFF. The CDR3 nucleotides are TGTGCCAGCAGGTTAGGCAGCACCGGGGCGCTGTTTTTT.

In regard to this clonotype: The CDR3 does not end in the conserved phenylalanine or tryptophan, so this is likely a read error. It is unclear where the CDR3 begins or ends on the DNA, so no DNA is shown, and the CDR3 is as TCRdb lists it. V and J are TRBV20-1 and TRBJ2-7. Germline V gene data show CDR1 as DFQATT and CDR2 as SNEGSKA (reference sequence). The CDR3 sequence runs 9 residues, both termini included. Here the CDR3 reads CSARARPST.

This clonotype has more than one count but fewer than ten. V usage is TRBV20-1 and J usage is TRBJ2-7; D perhaps matches TRBD1 (6 bases). Germline V gene sequence: CDR1 DFQATT, CDR2 SNEGSKA (reference sequence). This CDR3 is 15 amino acids long. The CDR3 here is CSVRPQGPSTDEQYF. The CDR3 DNA reads TGCAGCGTCCGGCCACAGGGCCCCAGTACGGACGAGCAGTACTTC.

The chain combines TRBV12-3 or TRBV12-4 with TRBJ1-3; D perhaps matches TRBD1 (6 bases). The CDR3 is 15 amino acids. V lost 3 bases to trimming and J lost 0 bases, with 9 bases between them. The CDR3 loop reads CASSFGQISGNTIYF. The CDR3 DNA follows: TGTGCCAGCAGTTTTGGACAGATCTCTGGAAACACCATATATTTT.